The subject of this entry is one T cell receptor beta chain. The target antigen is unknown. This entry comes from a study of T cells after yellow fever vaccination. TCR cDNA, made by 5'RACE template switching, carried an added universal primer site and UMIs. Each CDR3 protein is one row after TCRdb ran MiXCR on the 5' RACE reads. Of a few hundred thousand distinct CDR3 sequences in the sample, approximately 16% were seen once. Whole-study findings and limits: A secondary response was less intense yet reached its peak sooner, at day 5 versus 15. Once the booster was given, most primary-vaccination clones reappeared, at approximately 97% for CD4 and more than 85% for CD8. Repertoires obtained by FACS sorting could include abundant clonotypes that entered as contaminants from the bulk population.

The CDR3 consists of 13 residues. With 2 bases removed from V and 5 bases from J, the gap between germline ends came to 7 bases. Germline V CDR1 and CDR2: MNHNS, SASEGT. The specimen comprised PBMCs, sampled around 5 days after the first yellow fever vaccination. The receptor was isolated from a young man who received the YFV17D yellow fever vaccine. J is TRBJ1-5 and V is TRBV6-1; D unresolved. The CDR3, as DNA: TGTGCCAGCAGTGAATGGGCCGATCAGCCCCAGCATTTT. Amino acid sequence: CASSEWADQPQHF.